The 27 T cell receptor beta chains reported below all come from one sample, sequenced in a study of blood T cell repertoires in COVID-19. Sequencing was performed with immunoSEQ multiplex PCR; in TCRdb, only in-frame clones are kept and a portion is missing. The profile shows roughly 190,000 clones, 88% of them singletons. Sequenced: peripheral blood. The receptors were sampled from a middle-aged man with active or convalescent COVID-19.

The chain employs TRBV5-6 and TRBJ1-5; D is uncertain. This CDR3 is built from 13 residues. The V end was cut by 3 bases, the J end by 9 bases, with 13 bases between. Per germline, CDR1 SGHDT and CDR2 YYEEEE. The CDR3 region is CASSYQVAGPQHF. The DNA for the CDR3 is TGTGCCAGCAGCTATCAGGTTGCGGGGCCCCAGCATTTT.

The V gene is TRBV5-1, the J gene TRBJ2-3; 9 bases map to TRBD1. CDR1 is SGHRS, CDR2 YFSETQ, per germline. The CDR3 sequence is 15 residues long. The ends lost 4 bases at V and 1 base at J; junction bases unmatched: 4. As DNA, the CDR3 is TGCGCCAGCAGCCAGGGACAGGGCGGCACAGATACGCAGTATTTT. As protein: CASSQGQGGTDTQYF.

This chain uses TRBV5-1 with TRBJ1-2; D unresolved. Germline lookup yields CDR1 SGHRS and CDR2 YFSETQ. Trimming shortened V by 0 bases and J by 0 bases, and 9 bases separated the two germline ends. The CDR3 runs to 15 residues. The CDR3 bases are TGCGCCAGCAGCTTGGATCCGGGTTCTAACTATGGCTACACCTTC. It specifies CASSLDPGSNYGYTF.

The rearrangement uses TRBV28 and TRBJ1-2, with a weak D call TRBD1 (6 bases). Trimming removed 5 bases from V and 7 bases from J, with 11 bases in between. Germline CDR1 reads MDHEN; CDR2 reads SYDVKM. This CDR3 is built from 12 residues. This CDR3 is CASSTGTLGYTF. CDR3 nucleotides: TGTGCCAGCAGTACCGGGACACTTGGCTACACCTTC.

This clone was picked up a small number of times. The V gene is TRBV28, the J gene TRBJ2-5; 10 positions match TRBD1. V dropped 7 bases and J dropped 5; count of bases not matched to a gene: 7. The length of the CDR3 is 14 residues. Per the germline V gene, CDR1 is MDHEN and CDR2 is SYDVKM. CDR3 in DNA: TGTGCCAGCAACCCGACAGGGGGCTATGAGACCCAGTACTTC. Translation: CASNPTGGYETQYF.

This clone was seen more than once but under ten times. This sequence joins TRBV7-9 and TRBJ1-6; D is ambiguous. Trimming cost V 5 bases and J 14 bases, with 13 bases left between them. CDR3 length: 12 amino acids. CDR1 and CDR2 from the germline V gene are SEHNR and FQNEAQ (reference sequence). For the CDR3, the DNA is TGTGCCAGCAGCCAAGACAACTGGGCCCTCCACTTT. It codes for CASSQDNWALHF.

The chain joins TRBV7-2 to TRBJ2-1; 8 nucleotides line up with TRBD1. The CDR3 contains 16 residues. V gave up 5 bases and J gave up 9 bases; unmatched junction bases: 15. The V gene's germline CDR1 is SGHTA and CDR2 FQGNSA. The CDR3 is CASSTKGQVNTGEQFF. CDR3 in DNA: TGTGCCAGCAGCACGAAGGGACAGGTTAACACCGGTGAGCAGTTCTTC.

The chain links TRBV2 to TRBJ2-5; D might be TRBD2 (5 bases). Between the trimmed V and J ends, which lost 3 bases and 5 bases, there was a span of 7 bases. CDR3 size: 12 residues. The germline V gene encodes CDR1 SNHLY and CDR2 FYNNEI. CDR3 sequence: CASSEGGETQYF. The CDR3, as DNA: TGTGCCAGCAGTGAGGGCGGGGAGACCCAGTACTTC.

The J gene is TRBJ2-2, the V gene TRBV19, with D maybe TRBD2 (6 bases). Per the germline V gene, CDR1 is LNHDA and CDR2 is SQIVND (reference sequence). Trimming cost V 3 bases and J 5 bases, with 16 bases left between them. The CDR3 runs to 16 residues. CDR3 region: CASSIFPAGGTGELFF. The CDR3 bases are TGTGCCAGTAGTATCTTTCCAGCGGGCGGAACCGGGGAGCTGTTTTTT.

V and J are TRBV7-2 and TRBJ2-1, with 9 nucleotides matching TRBD2. The trim removed 6 bases at V and 2 bases at J, leaving 5 bases unmatched. The germline gives CDR1 SGHTA, CDR2 FQGNSA. This CDR3 has 15 residues. In DNA, the CDR3 is TGTGCCAGCAGGCTAGCGGGGACGACCTACAATGAGCAGTTCTTC. This sequence encodes CASRLAGTTYNEQFF.

The V and J genes are TRBV24-1 and TRBJ2-1; 8 bases agree with TRBD2. J was trimmed by 9 bases and V by 7 bases; bases with no gene match: 10. This CDR3 contains 14 residues. Germline assignment: CDR1 KGHDR and CDR2 SFDVKD. The CDR3 nucleotides read TGTGCCACCAGCCTACCTAGTCGGGGGGGTGAGCAGTTCTTC. Amino acids: CATSLPSRGGEQFF.

The rearrangement uses TRBV2 and TRBJ2-2, with D maybe TRBD1 (5 bases). Germline CDR1 reads SNHLY; CDR2 reads FYNNEI. V was trimmed by 4 bases and J by 0 bases, leaving 9 bases between them. The CDR3 sequence is 15 residues long. The DNA for the CDR3 is TGTGCCAGCAGTGGAGAGACAGCGAACACCGGGGAGCTGTTTTTT. Translation: CASSGETANTGELFF.

The V and J genes are TRBV19 and TRBJ1-2; D not resolved. Trimming took 7 bases from V and 6 from J, leaving 15 bases between them. CDR1 and CDR2 from the germline V gene are LNHDA and SQIVND (reference sequence). The CDR3 has 13 residues. This chain's CDR3 is CASTQVFVDGYTF. In DNA form, the CDR3 reads TGTGCCAGTACTCAGGTCTTCGTGGATGGCTACACCTTC.

The chain employs TRBV5-1 and TRBJ2-7; the match to TRBD1 covers 9 bases. The CDR3 covers 14 residues. V trimming: 3 bases; J trimming: 4 bases; junction bases outside the gene matches: 5. Per the germline V gene, CDR1 is SGHRS and CDR2 is YFSETQ. CDR3 protein: CASSSGTGMYEQYF. As DNA, the CDR3 is TGCGCCAGCAGCTCCGGGACAGGGATGTACGAGCAGTACTTC.

This sequence joins TRBV19 and TRBJ2-1; tentatively, D is TRBD2 (6 bases). Looked up from germline, CDR1 is LNHDA and CDR2 is SQIVND (reference sequence). The CDR3 has 14 residues. Deletions cut 9 bases from V and 8 bases from J, with 20 bases between. The CDR3 bases are TGTGCCAGCAAGTCGGGGGAGAGGGGCGATGAGCAGTTCTTC. It yields the protein CASKSGERGDEQFF.

The chain is built from TRBV5-6 and TRBJ2-7, with D possibly TRBD2 on 5 matching bases. V lost 0 bases, J lost 3 bases, and 7 bases lay in between. CDR3 length: 13 amino acids. Germline CDR1 reads SGHDT; CDR2 reads YYEEEE. In nucleotides, the CDR3 is TGTGCCAGCAGCTTGGCGGCGGGCTACGAGCAGTACTTC. The encoded protein is CASSLAAGYEQYF.

The chain joins TRBV5-1 to TRBJ2-5; no clear D. The length of the CDR3 is 13 residues. Germline values: CDR1 SGHRS, CDR2 YFSETQ. V lost 5 bases and J lost 3, with 11 bases in between. CDR3 loop: CASSSTDKETQYF. The CDR3, as DNA: TGCGCCAGCAGTTCCACAGATAAAGAGACCCAGTACTTC.

The rearrangement joins TRBV5-1 to TRBJ2-3; TRBD2 agrees at 7 bases. Germline V gene lookup returns CDR1 SGHRS and CDR2 YFSETQ. The CDR3 extends over 15 amino acids. Trimming took 1 base from V and 2 from J; bases not matched to a gene: 4. In DNA form, the CDR3 reads TGCGCCAGCAGCTTGACAGCGGGGTACACAGATACGCAGTATTTT. It is translated as CASSLTAGYTDTQYF.

The rearrangement uses TRBV5-1 and TRBJ2-2; 10 positions match TRBD1. With 0 bases clipped from V and 4 bases from J, the junction kept 3 bases outside the gene matches. CDR3 length: 16 residues. The germline V gene has CDR1 SGHRS and CDR2 YFSETQ. CDR3 sequence reads: CASSLEGTGATGELFF. The CDR3 DNA reads TGCGCCAGCAGCTTGGAAGGGACAGGGGCCACCGGGGAGCTGTTTTTT.

The chain has TRBV4-1 and TRBJ1-2; TRBD1 is a possible D gene (6 bases). Germline lookup yields CDR1 MGHRA and CDR2 YSYEKL. The V end was cut by 6 bases, the J end by 0 bases, with 20 bases between. CDR3 size: 17 residues. As DNA, the CDR3 is TGCGCCAGCAGATTAGTCGACAGGCCTCAAGCTAACTATGGCTACACCTTC. It translates to CASRLVDRPQANYGYTF.

The V and J genes are TRBV20-1 and TRBJ2-5; weak D call: TRBD1 (5 bases). V dropped 3 bases and J dropped 4 bases, with 15 bases sitting between them. The CDR3 runs 14 residues. The germline V gene has CDR1 DFQATT and CDR2 SNEGSKA (reference sequence). CDR3 sequence: CSASIKGAGETQYF. DNA of the CDR3: TGCAGTGCTAGTATAAAAGGGGCCGGAGAGACCCAGTACTTC.

This clone was counted once. The V and J genes are TRBV25-1 and TRBJ2-1, with TRBD1 identical over 9 bases. This CDR3 spans 17 amino acids. Per germline, CDR1 MGHDK and CDR2 SYGVNS. Trimming at V came to 1 base and at J to 4 bases, leaving 8 bases not matched to a gene. The CDR3 loop reads CASSELIDRGGYNEQFF. The CDR3 DNA sequence: TGTGCCAGCAGTGAATTGATAGACAGGGGGGGGTACAATGAGCAGTTCTTC.

Notes on this clone: This sequence may be a read error, since a much larger clone differs from it by one base. The V and J genes are TRBV11-3 and TRBJ1-1, with D perhaps TRBD1 (5 bases). V was pared by 3 bases and J by 6 bases, with 8 bases between. Germline-derived CDR1 and CDR2 are SGHNT and YENEEA. There are 12 residues in the CDR3. In DNA form, the CDR3 reads TGTGCCAGCAGCTTCGGAGGGGCTGAAGCTTTCTTT. Residues: CASSFGGAEAFF.

This clone was observed at least ten times. The chain combines TRBV27 with TRBJ2-1; D possibly corresponds to TRBD2 (5 bases). V lost 6 bases and J 6 bases, leaving 15 bases between the germline ends. The CDR3 has 14 residues. CDR1 and CDR2 (germline): MNHEY, SMNVEV (reference sequence). Here the CDR3 DNA reads TGTGCCAGCAGCCTCGGGAAAGCTGGCAATGAGCAGTTCTTC. Its protein product is CASSLGKAGNEQFF.

V gene TRBV6-5 combines with J gene TRBJ2-2; D not resolved. The CDR3 loop spans 15 amino acids. V was cut by 4 bases and J by 6 bases, with 15 bases left in between. The V gene's germline CDR1 is MNHEY and CDR2 SVGAGI. The CDR3 here is CASSFSAVESGELFF. DNA of the CDR3: TGTGCCAGCAGTTTCAGCGCCGTTGAGTCCGGGGAGCTGTTTTTT.

The rearrangement links TRBV4-1 to TRBJ1-2; 7 bases fit TRBD1. This CDR3 has 12 residues. V trimming: 5 bases; J trimming: 6 bases; junction bases outside the gene matches: 3. Germline V lookup: CDR1 MGHRA, CDR2 YSYEKL. The CDR3 coding sequence is TGCGCCAGCAGCTATGGGACAGATGGCTACACCTTC. Amino acids: CASSYGTDGYTF.

The chain employs TRBV4-2 and TRBJ1-2, with 8 nucleotides matching TRBD1. Unmatched junction bases numbered 8, after V lost 0 bases and J lost 2 bases. CDR1 and CDR2 (germline): LGHNA, YNFKEQ. The CDR3 length is 17 residues. CDR3 in DNA: TGTGCCAGCAGCCAAGAGGCGGACAGGGTGGGAAACTATGGCTACACCTTC. It translates to CASSQEADRVGNYGYTF.